This TCR beta chain derives from a study of cytomegalovirus exposure and HLA in healthy donors. PCR employed 60 Vbeta and 13 Jbeta primers. The protocol was immunoSEQ multiplex PCR, while the TCRdb copy is restricted to in-frame clones and leaves out a portion. The sample lists 150,000 to 200,000 clones; 75% to 80% were seen once. Whole-study results and caveats: Earlier results showed most TCR beta V segments being productive about 90% or about 30% of the time. The study found most TCR sequences rare, yet found some public TCRs in many donors.

CDR1 and CDR2 (germline): SNHLY, FYNNEI. V lost 6 bases to trimming and J lost 4 bases, with 13 bases between them. The CDR3 has 13 residues. This clone showed up just a few times. Its antigen is undetermined. This chain links TRBV2 with TRBJ2-7; maybe TRBD2 (6 bases). The origin of this receptor is a woman in her twenties or thirties in good health and CMV-seropositive. The sequenced material came from PBMCs. CDR3 protein: CASRGTGLYEQYF. CDR3 in DNA: TGTGCCAGCAGGGGGACTGGATTATACGAGCAGTACTTC.